The sample holds a few counts of the clone carrying this T cell receptor (beta chain). The antigen is undetermined. The data belong to a study of cytotoxic CD8 clonotypes in ibrutinib-treated CLL. At the level of the study: Patients: 11 relapsed/refractory, more than 14 treatment-naive, approximately 18 IGHV unmutated. Overall, some 25 responses were partial and 2 complete; following median roughly 72 months, around 15 patients stayed remitted and roughly twelve progressed.

The CDR3 has 14 amino acids. Trimming removed 5 bases at V and 0 bases at J, with 10 bases between. Germline-derived CDR1 and CDR2 are SGHTA and FQGTGA. Points from the study as a whole: Under therapy, public clonotypes either contracted or stayed stable, and they were uncommon.

The assay was immunoSEQ multiplex PCR, and TCRdb's table has in-frame clones only and misses some. The sample includes 190,000 or so clones, about 72% seen only once; the top ten take around 15%. Libraries of TCR beta were made from roughly 1.8 micrograms of genomic DNA that came from cryopreserved PBMCs. The receptor's source is a human donor with chronic lymphocytic leukemia. The V gene is TRBV7-3, the J gene TRBJ1-1, with D uncertain. Sequences were derived from PBMCs, sampled after 24 months of ibrutinib treatment. The CDR3 region is CASSEQSMNTEAFF. The CDR3 DNA sequence: TGTGCCAGCAGCGAACAGAGCATGAACACTGAAGCTTTCTTT.